This T cell receptor beta chain was documented in a study of blood T cell repertoires in COVID-19. About the research overall: PBMCs, B-cell-depleted T cells, or T cells were the source of the cDNA or gDNA that made up the material.

Here immunoSEQ multiplex PCR was the method, and the copy in TCRdb shows in-frame clones only, minus some. The sample has 350,000 to 400,000 clones, roughly nine tenths seen once; the top ten hold over 0.95%. V shed 4 bases and J 0 bases; nucleotides not matched to a gene: 2. Per the germline V gene, CDR1 is MGHDK and CDR2 is SYGVNS. The CDR3 loop spans 14 amino acids. Symptom resolution, clearance, or two negative PCRs marked the recovered donors of Cohort 3. The TCR was taken from a young man who had recovered from COVID-19. The sequencing sample was made of PBMCs or T cells enriched from blood (not recorded which). This chain joins TRBV25-1 and TRBJ1-2; TRBD1 matches at 7 bases. The chain's CDR3 is CASSGTGTNYGYTF. The CDR3 DNA reads as TGTGCCAGCAGTGGGACAGGCACTAACTATGGCTACACCTTC.